The rows below give T cell receptor beta chains drawn from one sample of a study of cytomegalovirus exposure and HLA in healthy donors. Some clones are missing from TCRdb's copy, which holds only in-frame ones; the method was immunoSEQ multiplex PCR. The sample holds roughly 100,000 clones, approximately 72% seen once. Sequencing input: PBMCs. The receptors here all came from a woman in her 50s in good health and CMV-seronegative. Each CDR3 is given with its conserved first and last residue. The order of the fields is V gene, J gene, D gene, CDR3 protein. The D gene is left open where the match is weak.

v_gene: TRBV11-2; j_gene: TRBJ1-2; d_gene: NA; CDR3aa: CASSTTYYGYTF
v_gene: TRBV7-9; j_gene: TRBJ2-5; d_gene: NA; CDR3aa: CASSHIAPQETQYF
v_gene: TRBV6-4; j_gene: TRBJ2-7; d_gene: NA; CDR3aa: CASSEHQFSYEQYF
v_gene: TRBV6-1; j_gene: TRBJ1-5; d_gene: NA; CDR3aa: CASSSYRFNQPQHF
v_gene: TRBV19; j_gene: TRBJ2-6; d_gene: NA; CDR3aa: CASSIDGGSGANVLTF
v_gene: TRBV28; j_gene: TRBJ2-7; d_gene: NA; CDR3aa: CASSLEYEQYF
v_gene: TRBV5-5; j_gene: TRBJ1-1; d_gene: TRBD1; CDR3aa: CASSEGMDRVVTEAFF
v_gene: TRBV7-2; j_gene: TRBJ2-5; d_gene: TRBD2; CDR3aa: CASSLTFAGGFLLQTQYF
v_gene: TRBV28; j_gene: TRBJ2-7; d_gene: NA; CDR3aa: CASRITGYEQYF
v_gene: TRBV5-1; j_gene: TRBJ2-1; d_gene: NA; CDR3aa: CASSLGLDEQFF
v_gene: TRBV4-1; j_gene: TRBJ2-7; d_gene: TRBD2; CDR3aa: CASSQVGGSRYEQYF
v_gene: TRBV6-1; j_gene: TRBJ2-2; d_gene: NA; CDR3aa: CASSERGVWTGELFF
v_gene: TRBV7-9; j_gene: TRBJ2-5; d_gene: TRBD1; CDR3aa: CASSPGTGVETQYF
v_gene: TRBV13; j_gene: TRBJ1-6; d_gene: TRBD1; CDR3aa: CASSFRGQGRSPLHF
v_gene: TRBV2; j_gene: TRBJ1-1; d_gene: NA; CDR3aa: CASRASQGLNTEAFF
v_gene: TRBV6-6; j_gene: TRBJ2-1; d_gene: TRBD2; CDR3aa: CASSSTSGAYNEQFF
v_gene: TRBV29-1; j_gene: TRBJ2-7; d_gene: NA; CDR3aa: CSVGLPGSYEQYF
v_gene: TRBV15; j_gene: TRBJ2-1; d_gene: NA; CDR3aa: CATSRDFTGTGYNEQFF
v_gene: TRBV5-1; j_gene: TRBJ1-1; d_gene: NA; CDR3aa: CASSLDGDTEAFF
v_gene: TRBV4-3; j_gene: TRBJ2-2; d_gene: NA; CDR3aa: CASSLSDTGELFF